The 6 T cell receptor beta chains below were found in one sample sequenced in a study of regulatory T cells in long-lasting Graves disease. According to the study, TCR beta libraries were built with iRepertoire HTBI primers and CDR3-region Arm-PCR. TCRdb called the multiplex PCR reads again in MiXCR, with one record for every CDR3 protein. The table records approximately 390,000 distinct CDR3 sequences, 16% of them present only once. As for time point: newly diagnosed GD, antithyroid drugs for less than 3 months. Isolated PBMC RNA provided the starting material for the TCR library. These data are also associated with another study on T cells in Graves' hyperthyroidism and ophthalmopathy.

Sequenced material: peripheral blood mononuclear cells (PBMCs), taken at new diagnosis, from a patient treated with antithyroid drugs. These receptors came from a young woman with Graves disease.

Details on this clonotype: One end of the junction varies from germline; a read error may be responsible. The chain links TRBV7-6 to TRBJ2-1; D not certain. The germline V gene encodes CDR1 SGHVS and CDR2 FNYEAQ. The CDR3 runs to 12 residues. CDR3 bases: TGTGCCAGCAGCTTATCTTACAATGAGCAGTCCTTC. Amino acid sequence: CASSLSYNEQSF.

This clonotype was seen many times. CDR3 coding DNA: TGCGCCAGCAGCTTGGGGCAGGGCACCTCCTACGAGCAGTACTTC. It codes for CASSLGQGTSYEQYF. The V gene is TRBV5-1, the J gene TRBJ2-7; tentatively, D is TRBD1 (5 bases). Trimming left V 0 bases short and J 0 bases short, with 10 bases between. Per germline, CDR1 SGHRS and CDR2 YFSETQ. This CDR3 has 15 amino acids.

The chain uses TRBV27 and TRBJ2-1; D might be TRBD2 (5 bases). The CDR3 runs to 16 residues. Germline V gene data show CDR1 as MNHEY and CDR2 as SMNVEV (reference sequence). Trimming cost V 5 bases and J 0 bases, with 14 bases left between them. CDR3 bases: TGTGCCAGCAGTCCTATAGCGTCTAGCTCCTACAATGAGCAGTTCTTC. Translated: CASSPIASSSYNEQFF.

This clonotype was recorded many times. The chain carries TRBV28 and TRBJ2-5, with unresolved D. The CDR3 runs to 13 residues. V lost 7 bases to trimming and J lost 2 bases, with 11 bases between them. Germline-derived CDR1 and CDR2 are MDHEN and SYDVKM. The CDR3 DNA is TGTGCCAGCAAAACGCGGCTACAAGAGACCCAGTACTTC. Translating gives CASKTRLQETQYF.

This clonotype was found many times. This rearrangement joins TRBV28 to TRBJ1-5, with TRBD1 matching over 9 bases. The CDR3 totals 14 residues. The ends lost 10 bases at V and 4 bases at J; junction bases unmatched: 8. Germline V gene sequence: CDR1 MDHEN, CDR2 SYDVKM. Here the CDR3 reads CAIRTGAGNQPQHF. The CDR3 nucleotides read TGTGCCATTAGGACAGGGGCGGGTAATCAGCCCCAGCATTTT.

In this sample, this clonotype turned up a few times. The gene calls are TRBV4-1 and TRBJ1-1; no clear D. This CDR3 contains 15 residues. Trimming took 0 bases from V and 0 from J, leaving 8 bases between them. Germline-derived CDR1 and CDR2 are MGHRA and YSYEKL. The CDR3 reads CASSQEERMNTEAFF. Written as DNA, the CDR3 is TGCGCCAGCAGCCAAGAGGAGAGGATGAACACTGAAGCTTTCTTT.